This T cell receptor (beta chain) was observed in a study of beta chain features in type 1 diabetes. Looked up from germline, CDR1 is SGHTA and CDR2 is FQGNSA. The CDR3 consists of 14 residues. Between the trimmed V and J ends, which lost 0 bases and 2 bases, there was a span of 6 bases. The whole isolated RNA underwent reverse transcription, so sequencing captured expressed TCRB transcripts. The table came from immunoSEQ multiplex PCR; TCRdb's copy has only in-frame clones and leaves some out. The sample yields 140,000 or so clones, less than 15% seen once. Study conclusions and caveats: Shorter TCRB CDR3s, moderately but significantly so, marked every one of the four CD4+ subsets in Type 1 diabetes patients.

Turning to this clone: Its antigen remains unknown. This sample includes further DNA sequences coding for the same CDR3.

The source is a man between 18 and 35 years old with type 1 diabetes. The J gene is TRBJ2-3, the V gene TRBV7-2; D is perhaps TRBD1 (5 bases). The sequenced sample consisted of central memory CD4+ T cells from blood. The CDR3 nucleotides are TGTGCCAGCAGCTTAGCGGGGCCCACAGATACGCAGTATTTT. This translates into CASSLAGPTDTQYF.